These T cell receptor beta chains were read from a single sample in a study of beta chain features in type 1 diabetes. The data were produced by immunoSEQ multiplex PCR, yet TCRdb's version contains in-frame clones alone and is incomplete. Seen here are about 320,000 clones, about 15% observed once, and the top ten hold roughly 6.7%. Sequences were obtained from central memory CD4+ T cells from blood. The receptors stem from a man aged 25-40 years in good health. Both conserved end residues are part of each CDR3. A D gene is named only where the DNA matches it firmly. Where a row states a size, it is once, few, many or the class of an expanded clone; other rows omit it.

d_gene: .
v_gene: TRBV6-1
abundance: .
j_gene: TRBJ1-5
CDR3nt: TGTGCCAGCAGGAGGGGTCAGCCCCAGCATTTT
CDR3aa: CASRRGQPQHF

d_gene: .
v_gene: TRBV27
abundance: .
j_gene: TRBJ2-5
CDR3nt: TGTGCCAGCAGTTTTCGGGGACAAGAGACCCAGTACTTC
CDR3aa: CASSFRGQETQYF

d_gene: TRBD1
v_gene: TRBV19
abundance: once
j_gene: TRBJ2-5
CDR3nt: TGTGCCAGTAGCATGGGGGCAGGGGGCCTGGAGACCCAGTACTTC
CDR3aa: CASSMGAGGLETQYF

d_gene: .
v_gene: TRBV6-6
abundance: .
j_gene: TRBJ1-3
CDR3nt: TGTGCCAGCAGTTACATATTGGGAAACACCATATATTTT
CDR3aa: CASSYILGNTIYF

d_gene: .
v_gene: TRBV5-4
abundance: .
j_gene: TRBJ1-1
CDR3nt: TGTGCCAGCAGCTCCCCGTCACAGATGAACACTGAAGCTTTCTTT
CDR3aa: CASSSPSQMNTEAFF

d_gene: .
v_gene: TRBV30
abundance: few
j_gene: TRBJ1-5
CDR3nt: TGTGCCTGGAGTTCAGGGTGGAATCAGCCCCAGCATTTT
CDR3aa: CAWSSGWNQPQHF

d_gene: TRBD1
v_gene: TRBV4-1
abundance: many
j_gene: TRBJ2-7
CDR3nt: TGCGCCAGCAGCCGCGGACAGGGAGGCACCTACGAGCAGTACTTC
CDR3aa: CASSRGQGGTYEQYF

d_gene: TRBD2
v_gene: TRBV15
abundance: few
j_gene: TRBJ2-1
CDR3nt: TGTGCCACCAGCAGAGATCAGACTAGCGGGAGTATATACAATGAGCAGTTCTTC
CDR3aa: CATSRDQTSGSIYNEQFF

d_gene: .
v_gene: TRBV10-2
abundance: few
j_gene: TRBJ1-1
CDR3nt: TGCGCCAGCAGCCGGGACACCTACACTGAAGCTTTCTTT
CDR3aa: CASSRDTYTEAFF

d_gene: TRBD1
v_gene: TRBV7-3
abundance: .
j_gene: TRBJ1-1
CDR3nt: TGTGCCAGCAGCTTACGCGTATTAACAGGACACAGGGGTGGGACTGAAGCTTTCTTT
CDR3aa: CASSLRVLTGHRGGTEAFF

d_gene: TRBD2
v_gene: TRBV9
abundance: few
j_gene: TRBJ2-2
CDR3nt: TGTGCCAGCAGCGTAGCGGGGGGGCGCACCGGGGAGCTGTTTTTT
CDR3aa: CASSVAGGRTGELFF

d_gene: .
v_gene: TRBV6-5
abundance: .
j_gene: TRBJ2-1
CDR3nt: TGTGCCAGCAGTTACTCCGACGAGGACAATGAGCAGTTCTTC
CDR3aa: CASSYSDEDNEQFF

d_gene: TRBD2
v_gene: TRBV9
abundance: .
j_gene: TRBJ2-3
CDR3nt: TGTGCCAGCAGCGTAGGAAATAGCGGGAGCGATACGCAGTATTTT
CDR3aa: CASSVGNSGSDTQYF

d_gene: .
v_gene: TRBV29-1
abundance: .
j_gene: TRBJ2-2
CDR3nt: TGCAGCGGATACCTCACCGGGGAGCTGTTTTTT
CDR3aa: CSGYLTGELFF

d_gene: .
v_gene: TRBV4-1
abundance: .
j_gene: TRBJ2-5
CDR3nt: TGCGCCAGCAGCCCAACTAGGAATCAAGAGACCCAGTACTTC
CDR3aa: CASSPTRNQETQYF

d_gene: .
v_gene: TRBV11-3
abundance: few
j_gene: TRBJ2-3
CDR3nt: TGTGCCAGCAGCCCAGGTGCGGTTACAGATACGCAGTATTTT
CDR3aa: CASSPGAVTDTQYF

d_gene: .
v_gene: TRBV18
abundance: few
j_gene: TRBJ1-1
CDR3nt: TGTGCCAGCTCATCGGAAGGGACTGAAGCTTTCTTT
CDR3aa: CASSSEGTEAFF

d_gene: .
v_gene: TRBV7-9
abundance: .
j_gene: TRBJ2-3
CDR3nt: TGTGCCAGCAGCTTGATCCGAGGGACAGATACGCAGTATTTT
CDR3aa: CASSLIRGTDTQYF

d_gene: .
v_gene: TRBV6-5
abundance: .
j_gene: TRBJ2-3
CDR3nt: TGTGCCAGCAGGGGCACGGGGTATCGGACAGATACGCAGTATTTT
CDR3aa: CASRGTGYRTDTQYF

d_gene: .
v_gene: TRBV12-2
abundance: many
j_gene: TRBJ1-1
CDR3nt: TGTGCAAGTCGCTTAGAGTTTGTGCGGGGCCGCCATTCTGAAGCTTTCTTT
CDR3aa: CASRLEFVRGRHSEAFF

d_gene: TRBD2
v_gene: TRBV9
abundance: .
j_gene: TRBJ2-2
CDR3nt: TGTGCCAGCAGCCCACGTGCGGGGGAAACCAACACCGGGGAGCTGTTTTTT
CDR3aa: CASSPRAGETNTGELFF

d_gene: TRBD2
v_gene: TRBV7-2
abundance: many
j_gene: TRBJ2-5
CDR3nt: TGTGCCAGCAGCCTCAGACTAGCCCGAGCCCCATTGTACCAAGAGACCCAGTACTTC
CDR3aa: CASSLRLARAPLYQETQYF

d_gene: .
v_gene: TRBV6-5
abundance: few
j_gene: TRBJ2-2
CDR3nt: TGTGCCAGCGTAGAAGGGAACACCGGGGAGCTGTTTTTT
CDR3aa: CASVEGNTGELFF

d_gene: .
v_gene: TRBV11-2
abundance: .
j_gene: TRBJ2-7
CDR3nt: TGTGCCAGCAGCTTAGACTCCGGGACACAAATCTCCTACGAGCAGTACTTC
CDR3aa: CASSLDSGTQISYEQYF

d_gene: TRBD2
v_gene: TRBV4-1
abundance: .
j_gene: TRBJ2-3
CDR3nt: TGCGCCAGCAGCCGGAGACTAGCGGGAGGGCCGGGCGCAGATACGCAGTATTTT
CDR3aa: CASSRRLAGGPGADTQYF

d_gene: TRBD2
v_gene: TRBV14
abundance: many
j_gene: TRBJ2-2
CDR3nt: TGTGCCAGCAGCCAAGCGGGGGGTAACACCGGGGAGCTGTTTTTT
CDR3aa: CASSQAGGNTGELFF

d_gene: .
v_gene: TRBV9
abundance: few
j_gene: TRBJ1-2
CDR3nt: TGTGCCAGCAGCGCAGTAGAGAGGGAGAGATATGGCTACACCTTC
CDR3aa: CASSAVERERYGYTF

d_gene: .
v_gene: TRBV7-2
abundance: .
j_gene: TRBJ2-1
CDR3nt: TGTGCCAGCAGCTTACAGCGGAATGAGCAGTTCTTC
CDR3aa: CASSLQRNEQFF

d_gene: TRBD2
v_gene: TRBV4-2
abundance: .
j_gene: TRBJ2-1
CDR3nt: TGTGCCAGCAGCCAAACCGGGGACTATAGCTCCTACAATGAGCAGTTCTTC
CDR3aa: CASSQTGDYSSYNEQFF

d_gene: .
v_gene: TRBV6-6
abundance: few
j_gene: TRBJ1-3
CDR3nt: TGTGCCAGCAGTTATTCCTCAACATCAGCTGGAAACACCATATATTTT
CDR3aa: CASSYSSTSAGNTIYF

d_gene: TRBD2
v_gene: TRBV7-2
abundance: .
j_gene: TRBJ2-1
CDR3nt: TGTGCCAGCAGCTTCCAGCGGGGGGGGCTACGCGAGCAGTTCTTC
CDR3aa: CASSFQRGGLREQFF

d_gene: .
v_gene: TRBV20-1
abundance: few
j_gene: TRBJ2-4
CDR3nt: TGCAGTGCTAGAGTGGCAAACATTCAGTACTTC
CDR3aa: CSARVANIQYF

d_gene: TRBD2
v_gene: TRBV29-1
abundance: .
j_gene: TRBJ2-1
CDR3nt: TGCAGCGTTGAAAAATGGGGGACTAGCGGGAGGGCCAATGAGCAGTTCTTC
CDR3aa: CSVEKWGTSGRANEQFF

d_gene: .
v_gene: TRBV5-1
abundance: .
j_gene: TRBJ2-6
CDR3nt: TGCGCCAGCAGCTTGGCCGGGTCCACTGGGGCCAACGTCCTGACTTTC
CDR3aa: CASSLAGSTGANVLTF

d_gene: TRBD2
v_gene: TRBV7-2
abundance: many
j_gene: TRBJ2-3
CDR3nt: TGTGCCAGCAGGGCAGATATAGCGGGGCTCACAGATACGCAGTATTTT
CDR3aa: CASRADIAGLTDTQYF

d_gene: .
v_gene: TRBV7-9
abundance: .
j_gene: TRBJ1-3
CDR3nt: TGTGCCAGCAGCTTAGGGCAGGGTGCTGGAAACACCATATATTTT
CDR3aa: CASSLGQGAGNTIYF

d_gene: .
v_gene: TRBV6-6
abundance: many
j_gene: TRBJ2-4
CDR3nt: TGTGCCAGCTCCCCCGGGAGCCCAAACATTCAGTACTTC
CDR3aa: CASSPGSPNIQYF

d_gene: .
v_gene: TRBV29-1
abundance: .
j_gene: TRBJ2-3
CDR3nt: TGCAGCGTTGAACCCCGTTGGGGCAGGGAGAAATCAGCTAGCACAGATACGCAGTATTTT
CDR3aa: CSVEPRWGREKSASTDTQYF

d_gene: .
v_gene: TRBV7-2
abundance: .
j_gene: TRBJ1-1
CDR3nt: TGTGCCAGCAGCTTCGGGCAGCGACCCTCCACTGAAGCTTTCTTT
CDR3aa: CASSFGQRPSTEAFF

d_gene: .
v_gene: TRBV30
abundance: few
j_gene: TRBJ1-2
CDR3nt: TGTGCCCAGTCCTGGACCGGAGGCTACACCTTC
CDR3aa: CAQSWTGGYTF

d_gene: TRBD1
v_gene: TRBV7-6
abundance: few
j_gene: TRBJ2-3
CDR3nt: TGTGCCAGCAGTTTGGGGACAGAAAGGAGCACAGATACGCAGTATTTT
CDR3aa: CASSLGTERSTDTQYF

d_gene: .
v_gene: TRBV10-3
abundance: few
j_gene: TRBJ2-5
CDR3nt: TGTGCCATCAGTGAGCTAGCAGAGACCCAGTACTTC
CDR3aa: CAISELAETQYF